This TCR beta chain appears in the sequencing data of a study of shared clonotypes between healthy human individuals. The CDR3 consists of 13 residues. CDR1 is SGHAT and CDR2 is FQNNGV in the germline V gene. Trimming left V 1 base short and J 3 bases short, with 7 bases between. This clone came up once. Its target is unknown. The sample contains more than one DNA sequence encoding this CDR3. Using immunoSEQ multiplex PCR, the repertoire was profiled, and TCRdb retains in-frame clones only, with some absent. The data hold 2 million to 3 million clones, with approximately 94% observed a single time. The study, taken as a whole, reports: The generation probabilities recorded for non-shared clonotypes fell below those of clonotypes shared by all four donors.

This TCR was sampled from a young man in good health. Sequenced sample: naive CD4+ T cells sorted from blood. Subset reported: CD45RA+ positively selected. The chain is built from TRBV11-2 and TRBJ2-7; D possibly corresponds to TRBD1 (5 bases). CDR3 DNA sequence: TGTGCCAGCAGCTTAGTCCAGGGCTACGAGCAGTACTTC. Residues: CASSLVQGYEQYF.